This T cell receptor (beta chain) was identified in a study of T cells in Graves' hyperthyroidism and ophthalmopathy. General study findings and limits: Separation of ophthalmopathy from stable hyperthyroidism was achieved by a 13 V-J model. Among thyroid clonotypes expanded above 0.001, most also appeared in blood.

What was amplified from RNA transcripts were TCR beta CDR3 regions. In the first-round RT-PCR of the TCR CDR3, the HTBI primer set was used. TCRdb re-called the multiplex PCR reads through MiXCR, storing one row per CDR3 protein. The repertoire includes roughly 500,000 distinct CDR3 sequences, 46% of them detected once, and about two fifths sits in the top ten. This clonotype has at least ten counts. No antigen is known for it. Any patient presenting with uncontrolled infection, other autoimmune disease, pregnancy or lactation was left out. The germline gives CDR1 SGDLS, CDR2 YYNGEE. The length of the CDR3 is 14 residues. Trimming pared 1 base from V and 0 bases from J, leaving 5 bases between.

The J gene is TRBJ1-3, the V gene TRBV9; D not resolved. This receptor was identified in an adult woman with Graves' disease, either hyperthyroidism or ophthalmopathy (not recorded which). The specimen was peripheral blood or thyroid tissue (not recorded which). The CDR3 bases are TGTGCCAGCAGCGTAACATCCTCTGGAAACACCATATATTTT. Protein: CASSVTSSGNTIYF.